The 19 T cell receptor beta chains given below trace back to one sample, sequenced in a study of blood T cell repertoires in COVID-19. TCRdb's table, derived via immunoSEQ multiplex PCR, lists solely in-frame clones and lacks some. The data hold 76,000 or so clones, with approximately 80% observed a single time. The material sequenced was peripheral blood. All receptors derive from a man between 50 and 59 years old with acute or convalescent COVID-19.

J is TRBJ2-5 and V is TRBV19; 9 nucleotides align to TRBD1. Trimming took 3 bases from V and 5 from J; bases not matched to a gene: 4. The germline CDR1 and CDR2 sequences are LNHDA and SQIVND (reference sequence). The CDR3 runs 14 residues. CDR3 in amino acids: CASSIGQGIETQYF. In nucleotides, the CDR3 is TGTGCCAGTAGTATCGGACAGGGGATCGAGACCCAGTACTTC.

This sequence joins TRBV7-2 and TRBJ1-1; a possible D gene is TRBD1 (5 bases). The CDR3 extends over 15 amino acids. Germline V CDR1 and CDR2: SGHTA, FQGNSA. The germline V and J ends were trimmed by 2 bases and 5 bases, with 15 bases remaining between them. CDR3 loop: CASSLKIGGGTEAFF. The CDR3 DNA follows: TGTGCCAGCAGCTTAAAAATCGGGGGTGGAACTGAAGCTTTCTTT.

The chain recombines TRBV25-1 with TRBJ1-4; D perhaps matches TRBD1 (5 bases). Germline V lookup: CDR1 MGHDK, CDR2 SYGVNS. The ends were cut back, 3 bases at V and 8 bases at J, with 16 bases in the middle. The CDR3 has 15 amino acids. In DNA form, the CDR3 reads TGTGCCAGCAGTGACCCCGGGGGATCCGAGGAAAAACTGTTTTTT. Translation: CASSDPGGSEEKLFF. The full variable domain, its missing parts supplied by reference TRBV25-1 and TRBJ1-4, is EADIYQTPRYLVIGTGKKITLECSQTMGHDKMYWYQQDPGMELHLIHYSYGVNSTEKGDLSSESTVSRIRTEHFPLTLESARPSHTSQYLCASSDPGGSEEKLFFGSGTQLSVL.

This clone was seen once. This chain joins TRBV29-1 and TRBJ1-1, with 9 bases lining up with TRBD1. J lost 4 bases, V lost 7 bases, and 10 bases had no gene match. CDR1 is SQVTM, CDR2 ANQGSEA, per germline. The CDR3 is 14 amino acids. CDR3 coding DNA: TGCAGCGCCAAATCCGGGACAGGGAGCACTGAAGCTTTCTTT. Translation: CSAKSGTGSTEAFF.

The rearrangement joins TRBV7-6 to TRBJ1-4; D remains ambiguous. V was pared by 1 base and J by 10 bases, with 16 bases between. Per the germline V gene, CDR1 is SGHVS and CDR2 is FNYEAQ. The CDR3 runs 15 residues. CDR3 region: CASSLDGDKYGKLFF. DNA for the CDR3: TGTGCCAGCAGCTTAGATGGCGACAAGTATGGAAAACTGTTTTTT. The whole variable domain, filled in from reference TRBV7-6 and TRBJ1-4, reads GAGVSQSPRYKVTKRGQDVALRCDPISGHVSLYWYRQALGQGPEFLTYFNYEAQQDKSGLPNDRFSAERPEGSISTLTIQRTEQRDSAMYRCASSLDGDKYGKLFFGSGTQLSVL.

CDR3 in DNA: TGTGCCAGCAGTTACGGGACAGGGATTGGAGAGACCCAGTACTTC. Amino acid sequence: CASSYGTGIGETQYF. This chain joins TRBV7-9 and TRBJ2-5; the match to TRBD1 covers 9 bases. The CDR3 has 15 amino acids. The trim removed 6 bases at V and 4 bases at J, leaving 9 bases unmatched. In germline, CDR1 is SEHNR, CDR2 FQNEAQ (reference sequence).

About this clone itself: At one of its ends the junction is not consistent with the germline gene, which may arise from a read error. This chain uses TRBV6-2 or TRBV6-3 with TRBJ1-2, with D possibly matching TRBD1 (5 bases). The CDR3 totals 19 residues. Per the germline V gene, CDR1 is MNHEY and CDR2 is SVGEGT. The CDR3 protein is CASTYTGSDRAKNRYGYTF. In nucleotides, the CDR3 is TGTGCCAGCACTTACACGGGTAGTGACAGAGCGAAAAATCGCTATGGCTACACCTTC.

This clone has a handful of counts. V usage is TRBV27 and J usage is TRBJ1-2; D might be TRBD1 (6 bases). CDR3 length: 14 amino acids. V was cut by 2 bases and J by 4 bases, with 11 bases left in between. Germline V gives CDR1 MNHEY, CDR2 SMNVEV (reference sequence). As DNA, the CDR3 is TGTGCCAGCAGTTTAAAAGGACAGCTCTATGGCTACACCTTC. It encodes CASSLKGQLYGYTF.

The chain couples TRBV11-3 to TRBJ2-1; 10 bases fit TRBD1. CDR1 and CDR2 (germline): SGHNT, YENEEA. V shed 4 bases and J 4 bases; nucleotides not matched to a gene: 4. This CDR3 contains 15 residues. The chain's CDR3 is CASSSWGQGYNEQFF. The CDR3 coding sequence is TGTGCCAGCAGCTCATGGGGACAGGGGTACAATGAGCAGTTCTTC.

This chain uses TRBV3-1 (or the pseudogene TRBV3-2) with TRBJ2-5, with 13 bases fitting TRBD2. The germline V gene has CDR1 LGHDT and CDR2 YNNKEL (reference sequence). The CDR3 runs 16 residues. Trimming removed 4 bases from V and 5 bases from J; junction bases left unmatched: 7. The CDR3 DNA reads as TGTGCCAGCAGCCCCCCCGGGACTAGCGGGGCGGAGACCCAGTACTTC. Its translation is CASSPPGTSGAETQYF.

This chain links TRBV7-2 with TRBJ1-5; 8 nucleotides align to TRBD1. Germline CDR1 and CDR2: SGHTA and FQGNSA. V was pared by 3 bases and J by 5 bases, with 3 bases of the junction left unmatched. CDR3 size: 14 residues. In DNA form, the CDR3 reads TGTGCCAGCAGCTTGCAGGGACAGGATCAGCCCCAGCATTTT. It yields the protein CASSLQGQDQPQHF.

This clone is a singleton in its sample. This sequence joins TRBV30 and TRBJ2-7; 9 positions agree with TRBD1. Germline lookup yields CDR1 GTSNPN and CDR2 SVGIG (reference sequence). The junction had 7 bases not matched to a gene; V was cut back by 3 bases and J by 4 bases. CDR3 length: 14 amino acids. The CDR3 region is CAWRGTGLYYEQYF. For the CDR3, the DNA is TGTGCCTGGAGGGGGACAGGGTTGTATTACGAGCAGTACTTC.

With respect to this clone: This specimen includes other DNA sequences encoding the same CDR3. This chain links TRBV9 with TRBJ1-1; the match to TRBD1 covers 10 bases. CDR1 is SGDLS and CDR2 is YYNGEE in the germline V gene. The CDR3 covers 14 residues. J gave up 5 bases and V 2 bases, and 3 bases lay outside the gene matches. In DNA form, the CDR3 reads TGTGCCAGCAGCGTGGACAGGGGGAGAACTGAAGCTTTCTTT. Protein: CASSVDRGRTEAFF.

CDR3 sequence reads: CASSQTGLAGGPTDTQYF. CDR3 nucleotides: TGTGCCAGCAGCCAAACGGGACTAGCGGGGGGGCCAACAGATACGCAGTATTTT. The chain has TRBV3-1 (or the pseudogene TRBV3-2) and TRBJ2-3; 16 nucleotides agree with TRBD2. The germline gives CDR1 LGHDT, CDR2 YNNKEL (reference sequence). Trimming removed 2 bases from V and 3 bases from J; junction bases left unmatched: 5. CDR3 size: 18 residues.

The V gene is TRBV9, the J gene TRBJ2-1; 8 bases match TRBD2. Trimming removed 1 base from V and 1 base from J; junction bases left unmatched: 4. The CDR3 length is 16 residues. The V gene's germline CDR1 is SGDLS and CDR2 YYNGEE. CDR3 protein: CASSVLASGSYNEQFF. CDR3 coding DNA: TGTGCCAGCAGCGTACTGGCTAGCGGGTCCTACAATGAGCAGTTCTTC.

This rearrangement joins TRBV7-2 to TRBJ2-3; D gene ambiguous. Germline V lookup: CDR1 SGHTA, CDR2 FQGNSA. CDR3 length equals 13 residues. The V and J ends lost 3 bases and 2 bases respectively, with 6 bases between them. The CDR3, as DNA: TGTGCCAGCAGCTTTGGCCTCACAGATACGCAGTATTTT. It encodes CASSFGLTDTQYF.

The rearrangement joins TRBV30 to TRBJ1-2; 7 bases are a match to TRBD1. This CDR3 spans 11 amino acids. With V trimmed by 8 bases and J by 4 bases, 4 bases remained unmatched. The V gene's germline CDR1 is GTSNPN and CDR2 SVGIG (reference sequence). The DNA of the CDR3 is TGTGCCCAGGACAGGAGCTATGGCTACACCTTC. Translated: CAQDRSYGYTF.

The J gene is TRBJ1-5, the V gene TRBV6-5; D remains unclear. CDR3 length: 15 amino acids. The germline V gene has CDR1 MNHEY and CDR2 SVGAGI. V gave up 5 bases and J gave up 7 bases, with 18 bases separating them. The CDR3 region is CASSPWTRDRQPQHF. DNA of the CDR3: TGTGCCAGCAGTCCATGGACTAGGGATAGACAGCCCCAGCATTTT.

This clone was seen a handful of times. This sequence joins TRBV4-2 and TRBJ1-1; TRBD1 matches at 9 bases. Germline CDR1 and CDR2: LGHNA and YNFKEQ. The V and J ends lost 3 bases and 2 bases, in that order; junction bases with no gene match: 7. This CDR3 contains 16 residues. The CDR3 bases are TGTGCCAGCAGCCAGCACTCGGGACAGGGAAACACTGAAGCTTTCTTT. This translates into CASSQHSGQGNTEAFF.